This T cell receptor (beta chain) comes out of a study of blood T cell repertoires in COVID-19 (dated by TCRdb to about 2020). Background on the whole study: The collaborator samples originated in the United States, Italy and Spain and spanned the acute and convalescent phases of COVID-19. Where available, HLA class I and class II types were taken from metadata supplied by the sample provider and were not determined by assay-based typing. The samples were drawn from the first 160 participants of the ongoing ImmuneRACE study and from 1,254 subjects provided by 6 global collaborators. Deeply sampled blood TCRbeta repertoires from subjects exposed to, actively infected with, or recovered from COVID-19 were included in the dataset. Nearly every sample came with metadata listing a de-identified subject ID, COVID-19 status, age in years and sex. The repertoires were released in a freely available public database intended as a resource for research on the immune response to SARS-CoV-2. The material from the prospective study consisted of cDNA or gDNA derived from T cells, B-cell-depleted T cells, or PBMCs. Overall study outcomes, separate from this receptor: Clinical and demographic metadata were provided uncurated, with the amount varying by source and participant.

TCRbeta CDR3 regions were amplified from genomic DNA using the immunoSEQ Assay, a bias-controlled multiplex PCR. In the source study's methods: Nucleated cell counts per sample were estimated from amplification of reference gene primers within the assay. Sequence reads were collapsed and filtered to measure the absolute abundance of every unique TCRbeta CDR3 rearrangement. For each sample, productive Simpson clonality was calculated by taking the square root of Simpson's diversity index across productive rearrangements. TCRdb holds this immuneACCESS table with in-frame rearrangements only. Some clones are missing; in checked studies, unresolved V genes explain under half, and the rest has no known cause. The V and J calls and clone size come from that table; D and trimming were worked out from the DNA. This sample has roughly 100,000 clones in its table, and almost 90% of those were observed once. The ten most abundant clones make up 2.1% of the sample.

Measured from the cysteine to the phenylalanine, the CDR3 is 15 residues long. This entry keeps only the CDR3 DNA: 45 bases, framed from base 1. The germline V gene provides CDR1 SGHTA and CDR2 FQGTGA. The germline V and J ends show losses of 5 bases and 1 base respectively, and no gene match explains 7 bases of the junction. On this clone: The specificity of this receptor is unknown. Base qualities were left out, and no much larger clone turns up one base away.

At one collaborating source in Seattle, patients were enrolled during active infection and were followed longitudinally through the course of disease. The collaborating institutions used their own protocols to collect whole blood in K2EDTA tubes. Collaborator samples were shipped for TCRbeta analysis as frozen whole blood, isolated PBMCs, or DNA extracted from either sample type. The sequence came from a man aged 45-65 years with COVID-19, enrolled during active disease. Source material: peripheral blood. The rearrangement combines TRBV7-3 with TRBJ1-1, with 7 junctional bases fitting TRBD1. CDR3 protein: CASSGMTGPNTEAFF. The DNA sequence follows: TGTGCCAGCAGCGGTATGACAGGGCCGAACACTGAAGCTTTCTTT.